One sample yielded the 21 T cell receptor beta chains listed below, sequenced in a study of CD8 T cells in ankylosing spondylitis. A single record per CDR3 protein comes from TCRdb applying MiXCR to the 5' RACE reads. The table lists around 300,000 distinct CDR3 sequences, around 10% of them singletons. The sequencing input was blood, either unsorted or a sorted T cell fraction (not recorded which). The receptor set was obtained from a female donor with ankylosing spondylitis or in good health (not recorded which).

This clonotype was detected a few times. The chain has TRBV20-1 and TRBJ1-2, with TRBD1 matching over 10 bases. This CDR3 spans 16 amino acids. Per the germline V gene, CDR1 is DFQATT and CDR2 is SNEGSKA (reference sequence). Trimming cost V 3 bases and J 6 bases; bases outside gene matches: 13. The CDR3 spells CSASLGQGVRWNGYTF. The CDR3 region has the DNA TGCAGTGCTAGTTTAGGACAGGGGGTTCGGTGGAATGGCTACACCTTC.

In this sample, this clonotype turned up many times. The chain recombines TRBV27 with TRBJ1-5; TRBD1 matches 7 bases. The CDR3 has 15 amino acids. Germline loops: CDR1 MNHEY, CDR2 SMNVEV (reference sequence). Trimming removed 2 bases from V and 3 bases from J; junction bases left unmatched: 4. The CDR3 coding sequence is TGTGCCAGCAGTTTAACAGGGGTTCCCAATCAGCCCCAGCATTTT. The encoded protein is CASSLTGVPNQPQHF.

The chain has TRBV5-6 and TRBJ2-1; 7 positions agree with TRBD1. From germline, CDR1 is SGHDT and CDR2 YYEEEE. Trimming cost V 4 bases and J 9 bases; bases outside gene matches: 7. CDR3 size: 13 residues. The CDR3 DNA is TGTGCCAGCAGCCCCGGGACAGAAGTTGAGCAGTTCTTC. It specifies CASSPGTEVEQFF.

This clonotype was seen only a few times. V and J are TRBV4-1 and TRBJ2-5, with D tentatively TRBD2 (5 bases). This CDR3 spans 16 amino acids. With 0 bases removed from V and 3 bases from J, the gap between germline ends came to 14 bases. Germline V CDR1 and CDR2: MGHRA, YSYEKL. The CDR3 loop is CASSQDMSGSKETQYF. DNA for the CDR3: TGCGCCAGCAGCCAAGACATGAGCGGAAGTAAAGAGACCCAGTACTTC.

At least ten counts were recorded for this clonotype. V gene TRBV5-1 combines with J gene TRBJ2-2, with D uncertain. Germline V lookup: CDR1 SGHRS, CDR2 YFSETQ. The length of the CDR3 is 14 residues. Trimming pared 5 bases from V and 3 bases from J, leaving 11 bases between. CDR3 DNA sequence: TGCGCCAGCAGATTATGGGTTGACACCGGGGAGCTGTTTTTT. Translation gives CASRLWVDTGELFF.

This clonotype was seen more than once but under ten times. The chain carries TRBV27 and TRBJ2-3; D ambiguous. CDR1 is MNHEY and CDR2 is SMNVEV in the germline V gene (reference sequence). The CDR3 has 14 residues. Deletions cut 0 bases from V and 2 bases from J, with 6 bases between. The DNA of the CDR3 is TGTGCCAGCAGTTTATCGTTCCCCACAGATACGCAGTATTTT. It codes for CASSLSFPTDTQYF.

This clonotype appeared many times. The V call is TRBV5-1, the J call TRBJ2-1, with 9 nucleotides matching TRBD2. CDR3 length: 15 amino acids. Germline V gives CDR1 SGHRS, CDR2 YFSETQ. V gave up 5 bases and J gave up 1 base; unmatched junction bases: 4. The CDR3 spells CASSPSGGSYNEQFF. In DNA, the CDR3 is TGCGCCAGCAGTCCCAGCGGGGGGTCCTACAATGAGCAGTTCTTC. Full variable domain (missing parts from reference TRBV5-1 and TRBJ2-1): KAGVTQTPRYLIKTRGQQVTLSCSPISGHRSVSWYQQTPGQGLQFLFEYFSETQRNKGNFPGRFSGRQFSNSRSEMNVSTLELGDSALYLCASSPSGGSYNEQFFGPGTRLTVL.

In this sample, this clonotype turned up a few times. This chain connects TRBV28 to TRBJ1-2; tentatively, D is TRBD1 (5 bases). Trimming shortened V by 5 bases and J by 4 bases, and 20 bases separated the two germline ends. Germline V gene sequence: CDR1 MDHEN, CDR2 SYDVKM. CDR3 size: 16 residues. The CDR3 DNA reads TGTGCCAGCAGTGGCGCGCTAGGACACAAGACCTATGGCTACACCTTC. Residues: CASSGALGHKTYGYTF.

In its sample, this clonotype was seen many times. The rearrangement joins TRBV20-1 to TRBJ1-1, with a possible D match to TRBD1 (6 bases). Per germline, CDR1 DFQATT and CDR2 SNEGSKA (reference sequence). V was trimmed by 4 bases and J by 1 base, leaving 16 bases between them. The CDR3 contains 15 residues. The CDR3 DNA reads as TGCAGTGCTACGCCAAAAAAGGGACAGAACACTGAAGCTTTCTTT. Its translation: CSATPKKGQNTEAFF.

In its sample, this clonotype was seen many times. The chain joins TRBV27 to TRBJ1-2, with a possible D match to TRBD1 (6 bases). Germline values: CDR1 MNHEY, CDR2 SMNVEV (reference sequence). Trimming shortened V by 6 bases and J by 3 bases, and 11 bases separated the two germline ends. CDR3 length: 13 residues. CDR3 residues: CASRRDTDYGYTF. Here the CDR3 DNA reads TGTGCCAGCAGAAGGGACACGGACTATGGCTACACCTTC.

V and J are TRBV20-1 and TRBJ2-7, with D perhaps TRBD1 (5 bases). Germline CDR1 DFQATT, CDR2 SNEGSKA (reference sequence). V gave up 5 bases and J gave up 5 bases, with 28 bases separating them. The CDR3 is made up of 17 amino acids. CDR3 in DNA: TGCAGTGCTCAAGGGCGGTCGTTGGGGCCCCTTGACCACGAGCAGTACTTC. Its translation: CSAQGRSLGPLDHEQYF.

This clonotype was seen many times. The gene calls are TRBV10-3 and TRBJ1-5; maybe TRBD1 (5 bases). The length of the CDR3 is 15 residues. Trimming took 3 bases from V and 5 from J, leaving 14 bases between them. Germline CDR1 is ENHRY and CDR2 is SYGVKD. The CDR3 DNA follows: TGTGCCATCAGTGATAGCGGGGGAGGGCATCAGCCCCAGCATTTT. It codes for CAISDSGGGHQPQHF.

This clonotype was seen at least ten times. CDR3: CASNSAGTTTGELFF. CDR3 nucleotide sequence: TGTGCCAGCAACTCCGCCGGGACAACCACCGGGGAGCTGTTTTTT. This chain uses TRBV27 with TRBJ2-2, with a tentative D call TRBD1 (6 bases). Trimming cost V 7 bases and J 4 bases, with 16 bases left between them. Germline V gene lookup returns CDR1 MNHEY and CDR2 SMNVEV (reference sequence). CDR3 length equals 15 residues.

The chain combines TRBV12-3 or TRBV12-4 with TRBJ2-1; 7 nucleotides match TRBD2. V gave up 11 bases and J gave up 9 bases; unmatched junction bases: 28. The CDR3 runs 18 residues. The CDR3 loop reads CAFSLALGGFRSLGEQFF. Written as DNA, the CDR3 is TGTGCCTTCAGTTTAGCGCTCGGGGGGTTCAGGTCCCTCGGTGAGCAGTTCTTC.

The sample holds many counts of this clonotype. This sequence joins TRBV28 and TRBJ2-5, with 12 bases fitting TRBD2. CDR1 is MDHEN and CDR2 is SYDVKM in the germline V gene. V was pared by 5 bases and J by 4 bases, with 8 bases of the junction left unmatched. CDR3 size: 16 residues. The CDR3 DNA reads TGTGCCAGCAGTCCCACTCGACTAGCGGGAGCAGAGACCCAGTACTTC. Its translation is CASSPTRLAGAETQYF.

Notes on this clonotype: Germline and junction disagree at one end, which may indicate a read error. The chain uses TRBV4-3 and TRBJ2-1; D may be TRBD2 (6 bases). In germline, CDR1 is LGHNA, CDR2 YSLEER. There are 15 residues in the CDR3. The chain's CDR3 is CAISQDLASYNEQFF. DNA for the CDR3: TGCGCCATCAGCCAAGATCTAGCGTCCTACAATGAGCAGTTCTTC.

At least ten counts were recorded for this clonotype. This rearrangement joins TRBV29-1 to TRBJ2-2; 9 bases are a match to TRBD2. The J segment lost 5 bases and the V segment lost 5 bases, leaving 6 bases of the junction unmatched. CDR1 and CDR2 (germline): SQVTM, ANQGSEA. The CDR3 contains 14 residues. This CDR3 reads CSVRDSGSTGELFF. The CDR3 nucleotides read TGCAGCGTTAGGGATAGCGGGAGTACCGGGGAGCTGTTTTTT.

This clonotype appeared many times. This chain connects TRBV7-2 to TRBJ1-3, with D hard to call. The CDR3 length is 14 residues. V was shortened by 6 bases and J by 8 bases, with 17 bases between the two germline ends. CDR1 is SGHTA and CDR2 is FQGNSA in the germline V gene. CDR3 sequence reads: CASRPAPTGDTIYF. CDR3 coding DNA: TGTGCCAGCAGGCCGGCTCCAACCGGAGACACCATATATTTT. The full variable domain, its missing parts supplied by reference TRBV7-2 and TRBJ1-3, is GAGVSQSPSNKVTEKGKDVELRCDPISGHTALYWYRQSLGQGLEFLIYFQGNSAPDKSGLPSDRFSAERTGGSVSTLTIQRTQQEDSAVYLCASRPAPTGDTIYFGEGSWLTVV.

Only a few counts were recorded for this clonotype. This rearrangement joins TRBV11-2 to TRBJ2-1; 7 bases are shared with TRBD1. The CDR3 extends over 15 amino acids. Germline loops: CDR1 SGHAT, CDR2 FQNNGV. Unmatched junction bases numbered 13, after V lost 4 bases and J lost 10 bases. Here the CDR3 reads CASSYPGQTLREQFF. The CDR3 bases are TGTGCCAGCAGCTACCCGGGACAGACCCTCAGGGAGCAGTTCTTC.

This clonotype showed up just once. A much larger clone differs by one base, so this may be a read error. The rearrangement uses TRBV24-1 and TRBJ2-1; D perhaps matches TRBD1 (6 bases). This CDR3 has 14 residues. Germline CDR1 is KGHDR and CDR2 is SFDVKD. CDR3 sequence: CPTSDTDSSGEQFF. The DNA of the CDR3 is TGTCCCACCAGTGATACGGACAGTTCGGGAGAGCAGTTCTTC.

This clonotype was counted only a few times. J is TRBJ2-3 and V is TRBV5-1; the match to TRBD2 covers 9 bases. This CDR3 contains 18 residues. With 0 bases clipped from V and 1 base from J, the junction kept 9 bases outside the gene matches. CDR1 SGHRS and CDR2 YFSETQ come from the germline V gene. The CDR3 DNA is TGCGCCAGCAGCTTGGAACTAGCGGGTGATATAGGCACAGATACGCAGTATTTT. Translation gives CASSLELAGDIGTDTQYF. Using reference TRBV5-1 and TRBJ2-3 for the parts outside the CDR3, the full variable domain is KAGVTQTPRYLIKTRGQQVTLSCSPISGHRSVSWYQQTPGQGLQFLFEYFSETQRNKGNFPGRFSGRQFSNSRSEMNVSTLELGDSALYLCASSLELAGDIGTDTQYFGPGTRLTVL.